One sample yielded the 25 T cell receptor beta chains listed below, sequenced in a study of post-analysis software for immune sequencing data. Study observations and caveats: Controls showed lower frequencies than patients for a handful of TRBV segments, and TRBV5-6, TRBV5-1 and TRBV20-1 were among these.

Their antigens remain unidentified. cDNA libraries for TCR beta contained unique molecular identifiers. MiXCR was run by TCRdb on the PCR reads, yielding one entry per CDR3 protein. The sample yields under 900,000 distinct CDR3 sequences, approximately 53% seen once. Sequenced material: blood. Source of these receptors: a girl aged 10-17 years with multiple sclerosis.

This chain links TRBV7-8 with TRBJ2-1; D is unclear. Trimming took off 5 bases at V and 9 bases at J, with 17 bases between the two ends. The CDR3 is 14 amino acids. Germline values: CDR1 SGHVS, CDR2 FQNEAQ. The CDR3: CASSPAGPPAEQFF. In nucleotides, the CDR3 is TGTGCCAGCAGCCCGGCTGGTCCGCCGGCTGAGCAGTTCTTC.

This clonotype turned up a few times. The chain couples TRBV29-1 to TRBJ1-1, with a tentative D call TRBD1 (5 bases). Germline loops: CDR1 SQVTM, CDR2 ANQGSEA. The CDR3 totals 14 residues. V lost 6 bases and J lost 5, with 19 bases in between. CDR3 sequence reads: CSVVGIPGGTEAFF. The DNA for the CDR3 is TGCAGCGTCGTGGGGATCCCCGGGGGGACTGAAGCTTTCTTT.

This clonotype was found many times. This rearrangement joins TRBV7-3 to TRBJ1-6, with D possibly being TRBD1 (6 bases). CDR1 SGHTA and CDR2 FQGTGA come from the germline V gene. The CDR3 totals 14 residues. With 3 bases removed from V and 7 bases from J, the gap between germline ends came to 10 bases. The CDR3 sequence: CASSLQGRNSPLHF. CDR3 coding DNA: TGTGCCAGCAGCTTGCAGGGGCGGAATTCACCCCTCCACTTT.

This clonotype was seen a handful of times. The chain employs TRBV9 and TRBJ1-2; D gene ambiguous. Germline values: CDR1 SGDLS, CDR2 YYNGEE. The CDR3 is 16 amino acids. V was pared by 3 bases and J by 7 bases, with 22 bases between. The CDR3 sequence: CASSARTAGFWAGYTF. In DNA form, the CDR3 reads TGTGCCAGCAGCGCTCGAACGGCCGGGTTCTGGGCTGGCTACACCTTC.

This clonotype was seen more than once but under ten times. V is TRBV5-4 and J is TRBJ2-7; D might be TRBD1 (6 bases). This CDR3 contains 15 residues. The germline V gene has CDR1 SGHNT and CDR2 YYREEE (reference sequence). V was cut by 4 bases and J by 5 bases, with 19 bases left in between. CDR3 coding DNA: TGTGCCAGCAGCCCTCATGGCACAGGGAGCCACGAGCAGTACTTC. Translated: CASSPHGTGSHEQYF.

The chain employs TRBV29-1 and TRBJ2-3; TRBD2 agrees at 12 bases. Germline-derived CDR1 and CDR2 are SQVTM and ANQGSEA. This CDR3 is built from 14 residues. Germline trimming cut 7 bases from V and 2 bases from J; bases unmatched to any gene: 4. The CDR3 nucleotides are TGCAGCGCCCGACTAGCGGGGGACACAGATACGCAGTATTTT. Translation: CSARLAGDTDTQYF.

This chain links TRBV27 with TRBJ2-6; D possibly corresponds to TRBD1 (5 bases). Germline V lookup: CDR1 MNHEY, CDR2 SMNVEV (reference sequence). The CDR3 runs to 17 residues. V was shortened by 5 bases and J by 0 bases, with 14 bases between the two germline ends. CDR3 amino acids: CASSGLRASSGANVLTF. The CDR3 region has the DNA TGTGCCAGCAGTGGTCTCAGGGCCAGCTCTGGGGCCAACGTCCTGACTTTC.

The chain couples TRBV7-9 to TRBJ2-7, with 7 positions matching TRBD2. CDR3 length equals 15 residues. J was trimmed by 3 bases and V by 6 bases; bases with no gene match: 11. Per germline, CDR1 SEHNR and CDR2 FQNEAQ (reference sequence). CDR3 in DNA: TGTGCCAGCAGGTCGGGAGGCCCCCCTAACTACGAGCAGTACTTC. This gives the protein CASRSGGPPNYEQYF.

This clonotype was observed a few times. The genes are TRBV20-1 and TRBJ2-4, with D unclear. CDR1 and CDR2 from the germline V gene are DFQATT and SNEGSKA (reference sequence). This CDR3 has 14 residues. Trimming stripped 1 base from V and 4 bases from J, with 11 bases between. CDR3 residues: CSARVPQMKNIQYF. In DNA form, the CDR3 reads TGCAGTGCTAGAGTTCCTCAGATGAAAAACATTCAGTACTTC.

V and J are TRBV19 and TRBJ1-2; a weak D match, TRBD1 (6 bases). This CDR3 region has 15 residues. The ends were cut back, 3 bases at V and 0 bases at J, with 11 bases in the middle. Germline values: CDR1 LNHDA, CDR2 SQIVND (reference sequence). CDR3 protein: CASSIKQGSNYGYTF. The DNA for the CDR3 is TGTGCCAGTAGTATCAAACAGGGCTCTAACTATGGCTACACCTTC.

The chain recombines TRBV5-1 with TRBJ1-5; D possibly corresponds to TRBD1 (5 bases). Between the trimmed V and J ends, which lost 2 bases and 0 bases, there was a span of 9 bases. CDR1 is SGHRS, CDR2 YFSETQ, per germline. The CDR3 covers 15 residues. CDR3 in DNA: TGCGCCAGCAGCTTCAGGGAGAATAGCAATCAGCCCCAGCATTTT. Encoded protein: CASSFRENSNQPQHF.

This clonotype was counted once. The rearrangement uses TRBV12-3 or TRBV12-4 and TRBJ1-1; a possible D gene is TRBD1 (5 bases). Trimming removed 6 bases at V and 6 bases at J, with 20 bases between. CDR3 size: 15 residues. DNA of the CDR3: TGTGCCAGCAGGCTAGATCAGGGCTCTTGGTCTGAAGCTTTCTTT. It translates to CASRLDQGSWSEAFF.

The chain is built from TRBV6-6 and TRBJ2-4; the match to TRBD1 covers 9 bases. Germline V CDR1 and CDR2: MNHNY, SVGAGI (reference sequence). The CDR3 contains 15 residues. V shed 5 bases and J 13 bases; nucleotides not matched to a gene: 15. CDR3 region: CASSLIGTGQSEQYF. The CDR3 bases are TGTGCCAGCAGTCTAATAGGGACAGGGCAATCCGAACAGTACTTC.

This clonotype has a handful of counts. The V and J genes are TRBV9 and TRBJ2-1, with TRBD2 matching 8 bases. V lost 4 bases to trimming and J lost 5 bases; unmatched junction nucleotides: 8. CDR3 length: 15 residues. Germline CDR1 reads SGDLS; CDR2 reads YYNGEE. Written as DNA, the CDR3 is TGTGCCAGCAGCCCGAGCGGGAGTTTCAACAATGAGCAGTTCTTC. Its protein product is CASSPSGSFNNEQFF.

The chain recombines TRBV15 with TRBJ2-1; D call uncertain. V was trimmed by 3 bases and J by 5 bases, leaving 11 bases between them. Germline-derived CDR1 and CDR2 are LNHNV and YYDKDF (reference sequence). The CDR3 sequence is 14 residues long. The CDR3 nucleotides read TGTGCCACCAGCAGCGCCGTCAGGAACAATGAGCAGTTCTTC. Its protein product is CATSSAVRNNEQFF.

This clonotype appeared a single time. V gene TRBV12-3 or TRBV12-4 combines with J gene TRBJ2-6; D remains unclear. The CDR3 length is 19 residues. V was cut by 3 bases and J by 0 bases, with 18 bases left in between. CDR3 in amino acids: CASSFWRPLPHSGANVLTF. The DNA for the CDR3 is TGTGCCAGCAGTTTTTGGCGGCCGCTGCCTCACTCTGGGGCCAACGTCCTGACTTTC.

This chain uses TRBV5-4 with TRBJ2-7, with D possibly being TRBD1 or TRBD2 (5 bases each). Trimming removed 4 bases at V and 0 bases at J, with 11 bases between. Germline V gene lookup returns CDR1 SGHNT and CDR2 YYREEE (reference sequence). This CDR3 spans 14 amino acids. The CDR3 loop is CASSARDGSYEQYF. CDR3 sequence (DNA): TGTGCCAGCAGCGCGAGGGACGGCTCCTACGAGCAGTACTTC. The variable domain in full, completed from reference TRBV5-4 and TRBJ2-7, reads ETGVTQSPTHLIKTRGQQVTLRCSSQSGHNTVSWYQQALGQGPQFIFQYYREEENGRGNFPPRFSGLQFPNYSSELNVNALELDDSALYLCASSARDGSYEQYFGPGTRLTVT.

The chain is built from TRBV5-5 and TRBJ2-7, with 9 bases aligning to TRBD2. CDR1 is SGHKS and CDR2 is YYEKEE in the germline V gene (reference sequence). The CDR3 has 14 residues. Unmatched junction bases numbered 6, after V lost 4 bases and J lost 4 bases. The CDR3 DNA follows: TGTGCCAGCAGCGCGGGGGGGTCCCCTTACGAGCAGTACTTC. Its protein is CASSAGGSPYEQYF.

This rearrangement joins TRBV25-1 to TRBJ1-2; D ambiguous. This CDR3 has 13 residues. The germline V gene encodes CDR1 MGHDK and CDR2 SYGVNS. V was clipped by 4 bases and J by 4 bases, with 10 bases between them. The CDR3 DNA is TGTGCCAGCAGTGGAGACTCCCCCTATGGCTACACCTTC. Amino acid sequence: CASSGDSPYGYTF.

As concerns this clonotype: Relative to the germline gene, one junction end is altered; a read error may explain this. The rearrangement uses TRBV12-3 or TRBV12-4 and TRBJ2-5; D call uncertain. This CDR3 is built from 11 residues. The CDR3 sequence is CASSQQETRYF. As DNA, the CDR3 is TGTGCCAGCAGTCAACAAGAGACCCGGTACTTC.

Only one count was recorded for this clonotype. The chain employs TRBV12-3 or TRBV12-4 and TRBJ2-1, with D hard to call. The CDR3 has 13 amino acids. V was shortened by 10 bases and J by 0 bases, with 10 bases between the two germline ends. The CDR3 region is CATTENSYNEQFF. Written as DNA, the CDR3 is TGTGCCACCACAGAGAACTCCTACAATGAGCAGTTCTTC.

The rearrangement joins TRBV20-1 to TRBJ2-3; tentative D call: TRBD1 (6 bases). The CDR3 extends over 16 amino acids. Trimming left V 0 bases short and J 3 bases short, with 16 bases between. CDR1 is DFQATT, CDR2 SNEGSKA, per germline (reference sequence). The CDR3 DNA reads TGCAGTGCTAGAGAACCCTACAGGGTTGGGACAGATACGCAGTATTTT. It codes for CSAREPYRVGTDTQYF.

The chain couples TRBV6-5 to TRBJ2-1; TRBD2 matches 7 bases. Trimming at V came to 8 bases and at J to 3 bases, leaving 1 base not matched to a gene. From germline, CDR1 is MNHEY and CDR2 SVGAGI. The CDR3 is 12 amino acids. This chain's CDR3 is CASGRGYNEQFF. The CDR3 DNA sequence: TGTGCCAGCGGGAGGGGCTACAATGAGCAGTTCTTC.

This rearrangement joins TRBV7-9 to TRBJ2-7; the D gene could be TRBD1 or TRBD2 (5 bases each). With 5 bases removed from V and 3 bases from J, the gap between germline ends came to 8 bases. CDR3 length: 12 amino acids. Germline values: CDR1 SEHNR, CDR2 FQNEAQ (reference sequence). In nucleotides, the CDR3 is TGTGCCAGCAGCGGGGACCACTACGAGCAGTACTTC. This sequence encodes CASSGDHYEQYF. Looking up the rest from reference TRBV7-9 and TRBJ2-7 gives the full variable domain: DTGVSQNPRHKITKRGQNVTFRCDPISEHNRLYWYRQTLGQGPEFLTYFQNEAQLEKSRLLSDRFSAERPKGSFSTLEIQRTEQGDSAMYLCASSGDHYEQYFGPGTRLTVT.

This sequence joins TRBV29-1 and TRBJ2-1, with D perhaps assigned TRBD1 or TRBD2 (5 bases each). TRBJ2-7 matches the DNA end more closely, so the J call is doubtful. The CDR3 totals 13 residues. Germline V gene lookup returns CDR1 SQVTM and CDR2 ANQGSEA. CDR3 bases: TGCAGCGTTGAAGAAGTAGAGGGGAACGAGCAGTACTTC. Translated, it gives CSVEEVEGNEQYF.